The clone carrying this T cell receptor beta chain was observed a handful of times. Antigen unknown. CDR3 length: 20 amino acids. Germline values: CDR1 MGHRA, CDR2 YSYEKL. After removal of 0 bases from V and 5 bases from J, the junction contained 16 bases not matched to a gene. Reverse transcribing all isolated RNA meant expressed TCRB transcripts were sequenced. Profiled with immunoSEQ multiplex PCR; TCRdb holds only in-frame clones, not every one. The sample lists 240,000 or so clones, about 20% occurring once. This sample is drawn from a study of beta chain features in type 1 diabetes. General study results and limits: Among patients with Type 1 diabetes, TCRB CDR3s were moderately but significantly shorter in every one of the four CD4+ subsets.

Sorted populations were all over 98% pure. The chain employs TRBV4-1 and TRBJ2-5; 12 nucleotides align to TRBD2. Sequenced material: naive CD4+ T cells from blood. This sequence was found in a woman in her thirties or forties with type 1 diabetes. For the CDR3, the DNA is TGCGCCAGCAGCCAAGATGGGGCTAGCGGGAGGGAAGGGGCTCGGGAGACCCAGTACTTC. Its protein product is CASSQDGASGREGARETQYF.